This TCR beta chain stems from a study of T-cell reconstitution after alpha-beta-depleted transplantation in children. Regarding the study as a whole: Most T-cell counts and diversity one year after the transplant came from T cells that were newly produced. Roughly two months post-transplant, alpha-beta T cells reportedly originated from several hundred graft clones that had expanded.

For TCRbeta, the library was prepared with unique molecular identifiers. Each CDR3 protein gets one entry after TCRdb re-called the PCR reads with MiXCR. This sample has about 140,000 distinct CDR3 sequences, with roughly 8.8% found just once. CDR3 length equals 15 residues. Trimming removed 2 bases from V and 1 base from J, with 12 bases in between. The germline gives CDR1 SGHVS, CDR2 FQNEAQ. A note on this clonotype: Its antigen is undetermined.

The chain carries TRBV7-8 and TRBJ2-7, with a tentative D call TRBD1 (6 bases). This TCR came from a female patient between 2 and 15 years old who had a stem cell transplant for congenital amegakaryocytic thrombocytopenia, so the T cells may come from the graft donor. Specimen: PBMCs, mostly from graft donor cells, collected 180 days after TCRalphabeta/CD19-depleted stem cell transplant. The CDR3 DNA sequence: TGTGCCAGCAGCTTATTTGCAGGGGAGTCCTACGAGCAGTACTTC. It specifies CASSLFAGESYEQYF.